These T cell receptor beta chains were read from a single sample in a study of shared clonotypes between healthy human individuals. Assay: immunoSEQ multiplex PCR; the TCRdb copy retains only in-frame clones and omits some. Seen here are about 590,000 clones, nearly 97% observed once, and the top ten hold approximately 0.1%. Sequencing used naive CD8+ T cells sorted from blood. These receptors were obtained from a woman aged 25 to 39 in good health. Both conserved end residues are part of each CDR3. D genes are given only for firm matches. Not every row has a clone size; where given, it reads once, few, many or a size class.

clone_size	d_call	j_call	v_call	cdr3_nt	cdr3_aa
few	TRBD2	TRBJ2-1	TRBV4-1	TGCGCCAGCAGCCAAGACGAGGTGGGACTAGCCGGGGATGAGCAGTTCTTC	CASSQDEVGLAGDEQFF
.	.	TRBJ2-3	TRBV5-4	TGTGCCAGCAGCTTCCTTTCGGCGGGAAGCACAGATACGCAGTATTTT	CASSFLSAGSTDTQYF
.	.	TRBJ2-6	TRBV28	TGTGCCAGCAGTACCCGGAGGTGGCCCAGCTCTGGGGCCAACGTCCTGACTTTC	CASSTRRWPSSGANVLTF
.	.	TRBJ1-5	TRBV27	TGTGCCAGCAGTTTATCCGGGAGTCAGCCCCAGCATTTT	CASSLSGSQPQHF
.	.	TRBJ2-3	TRBV4-1	TGCGCCAGCAGCCAAGAGGTCTGGGGGCTCGGTGATACGCAGTATTTT	CASSQEVWGLGDTQYF
.	.	TRBJ1-1	TRBV28	TGTGCCAGCAGGTACTCGACAGGGAACACTGAAGCTTTCTTT	CASRYSTGNTEAFF
.	.	TRBJ2-1	TRBV6-1	TGTGCCAGCTCGAGGGTATCCTACAATGAGCAGTTCTTC	CASSRVSYNEQFF
.	.	TRBJ2-2	TRBV28	TGTGCCAGCAGACTACGGACCCTCAGGGCCGGGGAGCTGTTTTTT	CASRLRTLRAGELFF
.	.	TRBJ1-1	TRBV6-1	TGTGCCAGCAGCGAACAGGGCCGTGCTGAAGCTTTCTTT	CASSEQGRAEAFF
.	TRBD2	TRBJ2-7	TRBV2	TGTGCCAGCATTGCGGGGGGCGCTTACGAGCAGTACTTC	CASIAGGAYEQYF
.	TRBD1	TRBJ2-3	TRBV7-9	TGTGCCAGCAGCTTAGTGGTTGGGACAGTACGGGATACGCAGTATTTT	CASSLVVGTVRDTQYF
.	.	TRBJ2-7	TRBV6-5	TGTGCCAGCAGTTACGGTGGGGACAACTACGAGCAGTACTTC	CASSYGGDNYEQYF
.	.	TRBJ2-1	TRBV11-2	TGTGCCAGCAGCTTCACGCCAAGGGAGGCCCCCAATGAGCAGTTCTTC	CASSFTPREAPNEQFF
few	.	TRBJ1-5	TRBV19	TGTGCCAGTAGTATAGTCAATCAGCCCCAGCATTTT	CASSIVNQPQHF
.	.	TRBJ2-1	TRBV4-1	TGCGCCAGCAGCCAAGATGCAGGGCTCCTCAATGAGCAGTTCTTC	CASSQDAGLLNEQFF
.	.	TRBJ2-1	TRBV27	TGTGCCAGCAGTGTGGACTTCTACAATGAGCAGTTCTTC	CASSVDFYNEQFF
.	.	TRBJ2-1	TRBV28	TGTGCCAGCAGTTTGGGCCGGGAGAGACACAATGAGCAGTTCTTC	CASSLGRERHNEQFF
.	.	TRBJ2-7	TRBV5-6	TGTGCCAGCAGCCTATGGTCCGACTCCTACGAGCAGTACTTC	CASSLWSDSYEQYF
.	.	TRBJ2-7	TRBV4-1	TGCGCCAGCAGCCAAGACGAGGGGACTTACTACGAGCAGTACTTC	CASSQDEGTYYEQYF
.	.	TRBJ2-1	TRBV2	TGTGCCAGCAGTTTGGGGTATGAGCAGTTCTTC	CASSLGYEQFF